One and the same sample provided the 5 T cell receptor beta chains below, sequenced in a study of blood T cell repertoires in COVID-19. Some clones are missing from TCRdb's copy, which holds only in-frame ones; the method was immunoSEQ multiplex PCR. The sample contains some 350,000 clones, about 90% of which appear only once. Sequencing was done on a sample of peripheral blood. The receptor source for this set is a woman in her 50s with COVID-19, enrolled during active disease.

This chain uses TRBV4-1 with TRBJ1-4; D remains unclear. V shed 0 bases and J shed 5 bases, with 16 bases lying between them. CDR1 and CDR2 (germline): MGHRA, YSYEKL. This CDR3 is built from 17 residues. CDR3 DNA: TGCGCCAGCAGCCAAGAGATGGGGAGAGCCCCAAATGAAAAACTGTTTTTT. Translating gives CASSQEMGRAPNEKLFF.

This chain connects TRBV19 to TRBJ2-7, with 8 bases lining up with TRBD1. Trimming at V came to 3 bases and at J to 3 bases, leaving 7 bases not matched to a gene. The CDR3 totals 15 residues. Germline CDR1 and CDR2: LNHDA and SQIVND (reference sequence). CDR3 residues: CASSISGTGYYEQYF. In DNA form, the CDR3 reads TGTGCCAGTAGTATTTCCGGGACAGGTTACTACGAGCAGTACTTC.

The chain uses TRBV7-2 and TRBJ1-6, with TRBD1 identical over 7 bases. The V segment lost 1 base and the J segment 13 bases; nucleotides outside the gene matches: 7. The CDR3 is 14 residues long. CDR1 is SGHTA and CDR2 is FQGNSA in the germline V gene. The DNA of the CDR3 is TGTGCCAGCAGCTTAGTGAGGGGGCGTAATCCCCTCCACTTT. Translating gives CASSLVRGRNPLHF.

The genes are TRBV19 and TRBJ1-1; 7 nucleotides match TRBD1. Per the germline V gene, CDR1 is LNHDA and CDR2 is SQIVND (reference sequence). V shed 3 bases and J 0 bases; nucleotides not matched to a gene: 1. The CDR3 runs 14 residues. CDR3 in amino acids: CASSMGQLNTEAFF. In DNA form, the CDR3 reads TGTGCCAGTAGTATGGGACAGCTGAACACTGAAGCTTTCTTT.

This clone came up a few times. This chain connects TRBV5-1 to TRBJ2-7; the D gene is possibly TRBD1 (6 bases). Germline-derived CDR1 and CDR2 are SGHRS and YFSETQ. The CDR3 consists of 14 residues. Trimming pared 1 base from V and 5 bases from J, leaving 13 bases between. The DNA for the CDR3 is TGCGCCAGCAGCTTGTCGGACAGTCTACACGAGCAGTACTTC. Translated: CASSLSDSLHEQYF.